One sample yielded the 5 T cell receptor beta chains listed below, sequenced in a study of molecular identifiers for immune sequencing clone quantification. TCRdb re-analysed the PCR reads in MiXCR, keeping a single row per CDR3 protein. Here the sample spans some 70,000 distinct CDR3 sequences, around a sixth being singletons. Input material: naive CD8+ T cells from blood, with Jurkat cell RNA spiked in. Stated subset: FACS-sorted CD8+CD4-CCR7+CD45RA+ naive T cells. Receptor source: a human donor in good health. Some libraries in this study had Jurkat cell RNA spiked in.

This clonotype was counted a few times. A read error may be the cause here, since a much bigger clone is one base away. The rearrangement joins TRBV20-1 to TRBJ2-5; 7 bases map to TRBD2. J lost 5 bases, V lost 2 bases, and 11 bases had no gene match. The CDR3 has 15 amino acids. Germline assignment: CDR1 DFQATT and CDR2 SNEGSKA (reference sequence). The CDR3 is CSARRLAGAPETQYF. In DNA, the CDR3 is TGCAGTGCTAGAAGACTAGCCGGGGCACCCGAGACCCAGTACTTC.

This clonotype was detected many times. The V gene is TRBV4-2, the J gene TRBJ1-4, with 7 bases fitting TRBD1. The germline gives CDR1 LGHNA, CDR2 YNFKEQ. V shed 3 bases and J 2 bases; nucleotides not matched to a gene: 12. There are 18 residues in the CDR3. This chain's CDR3 is CASSQGTELFGTNEKLFF. The CDR3 DNA reads TGTGCCAGCAGCCAGGGGACAGAACTATTCGGGACTAATGAAAAACTGTTTTTT.

For this clonotype: A much larger clone differs by one base, so this may be a read error. V is TRBV13 and J is TRBJ2-6; possible D gene TRBD1, 5 bases. Germline CDR1 reads PRHDT; CDR2 reads FYEKMQ (reference sequence). The CDR3 loop spans 14 amino acids. The CDR3 coding sequence is TGTGCCAGCAGCTTATATTCTGGGGCCAACGTCCCGACTTTC. This translates into CASSLYSGANVPTF. The complete variable domain, with remaining parts taken from reference TRBV13 and TRBJ2-6, reads AAGVIQSPRHLIKEKRETATLKCYPIPRHDTVYWYQQGPGQDPQFLISFYEKMQSDKGSIPDRFSAQQFSDYHSELNMSSLELGDSALYFCASSLYSGANVPTFGAGSRLTVL.

A word on this clonotype: One end of the junction does not line up with germline, which may come from a read error. The chain uses TRBV7-3 and TRBJ2-1; no firm D call. The CDR3 runs to 12 residues. Germline V gene sequence: CDR1 SGHTA, CDR2 FQGTGA. The CDR3: CASCSGEDEQFF. CDR3 sequence (DNA): TGTGCCAGCTGCTCCGGTGAGGATGAGCAGTTTTTC.

About this clonotype itself: It may be a read error: a sequence one base away is much more abundant. The chain uses TRBV6-1 and TRBJ2-7; D unresolved. Per the germline V gene, CDR1 is MNHNS and CDR2 is SASEGT. Trimming removed 4 bases from V and 2 bases from J, with 15 bases in between. The CDR3 runs 15 residues. This CDR3 reads CASSVEPLGTYEQYF. CDR3 nucleotides: TGTGCCAGCAGTGTAGAACCGCTAGGGACCTACGAGCAGTACTTC.